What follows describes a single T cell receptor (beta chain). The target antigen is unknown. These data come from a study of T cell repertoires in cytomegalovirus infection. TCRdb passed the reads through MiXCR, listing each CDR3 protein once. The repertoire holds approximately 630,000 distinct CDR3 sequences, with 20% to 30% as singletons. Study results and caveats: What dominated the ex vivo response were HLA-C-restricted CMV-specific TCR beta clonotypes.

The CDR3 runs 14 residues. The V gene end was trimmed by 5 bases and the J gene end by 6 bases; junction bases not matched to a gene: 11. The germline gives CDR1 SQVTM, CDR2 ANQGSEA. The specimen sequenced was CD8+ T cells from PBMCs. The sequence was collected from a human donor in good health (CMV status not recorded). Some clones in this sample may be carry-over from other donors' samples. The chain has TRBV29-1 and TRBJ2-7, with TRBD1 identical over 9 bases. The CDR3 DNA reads TGCAGCGTTTACTCCGGGACAGGGCCGACCGAGCAGTACTTC. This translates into CSVYSGTGPTEQYF.